These 24 T cell receptor beta chains were sequenced from one sample in a study of PD-1 blockade in classical Hodgkin lymphoma (dated by TCRdb to the early 2020s). The method was the immunoSEQ multiplex PCR assay. Entries here come from immuneACCESS through TCRdb and include only in-frame sequences with V and J called. Some clones fail to appear in such tables; in the studies checked, an unresolved V gene covers under half of the shortfall, and the cause of the remainder is unknown. Counted in this sample were 17,000 or so clones; approximately 90% of them appeared once. The ten largest clones add up to 3.9% of the sample. Reading the label with the study, this specimen's time point is: newly diagnosed, previously untreated cHL patient sample. Sequencing was done on a sample of peripheral blood mononuclear cells (PBMCs). These receptors were obtained from a human donor with classical Hodgkin lymphoma.

The CDR3 region is CASSLGQVGGELFF. In nucleotides, the CDR3 is TGCGCCAGCAGCTTGGGACAGGTTGGCGGGGAGCTGTTTTTT. The chain is built from TRBV5-1 and TRBJ2-2; D may be TRBD1 (6 bases). With 0 bases removed from V and 7 bases from J, the gap between germline ends came to 10 bases. Per germline, CDR1 SGHRS and CDR2 YFSETQ. This CDR3 spans 14 amino acids.

The chain carries TRBV4-1 and TRBJ2-5; maybe TRBD2 (6 bases). The V end lost 0 bases, the J end lost 4 bases, and 6 bases lay between the germline ends. The germline CDR1 and CDR2 sequences are MGHRA and YSYEKL. CDR3 length: 13 amino acids. DNA for the CDR3: TGCGCCAGCAGCCAAGACGGGGGAGAGACCCAGTACTTC. It specifies CASSQDGGETQYF.

The V and J genes are TRBV5-1 and TRBJ2-1; 10 nucleotides match TRBD2. Germline CDR1 and CDR2: SGHRS and YFSETQ. With 1 base clipped from V and 7 bases from J, the junction kept 5 bases outside the gene matches. The CDR3 contains 15 residues. The CDR3 nucleotides read TGCGCCAGCAGCTTGCTAGCGGGAGAGTCTAATGAGCAGTTCTTC. Translation: CASSLLAGESNEQFF.

The sample holds one count of this clone. The chain recombines TRBV5-6 with TRBJ1-1; D might be TRBD1 (5 bases). With 2 bases removed from V and 1 base from J, the gap between germline ends came to 9 bases. Germline CDR1 reads SGHDT; CDR2 reads YYEEEE. The CDR3 loop spans 14 amino acids. The CDR3 coding sequence is TGTGCCAGCAGCTTTCGGACACCGAACACTGAAGCTTTCTTT. The encoded protein is CASSFRTPNTEAFF.

The CDR3 DNA reads as TGTGCCAGCAGCTTTCGCCCGGGACTAGCGGGAGGTACGGCCAATGAGCAGTTCTTC. Translated, it gives CASSFRPGLAGGTANEQFF. This chain links TRBV7-8 with TRBJ2-1, with TRBD2 matching 15 bases. Germline CDR1 and CDR2: SGHVS and FQNEAQ. V was clipped by 3 bases and J by 6 bases; unmatched bases: 12. The CDR3 sequence is 19 residues long.

The CDR3 DNA reads as TGTGCCAGCAGTTTAAGCCTAGCGGGAGTTCGTGAAAAACTGTTTTTT. As protein: CASSLSLAGVREKLFF. The genes are TRBV28 and TRBJ1-4; D is undetermined. The CDR3 is made up of 16 amino acids. The germline V gene encodes CDR1 MDHEN and CDR2 SYDVKM. Trimming removed 2 bases from V and 7 bases from J, with 17 bases in between.

The chain has TRBV18 and TRBJ2-1; 10 bases fit TRBD1. Trimming took 2 bases from V and 7 from J; bases not matched to a gene: 2. The germline CDR1 and CDR2 sequences are KGHSH and LQKENI. The CDR3 consists of 14 residues. In nucleotides, the CDR3 is TGTGCCAGCTCACCAAGGACAGGGGGAAATGAGCAGTTCTTC. Translation gives CASSPRTGGNEQFF.

The rearrangement uses TRBV5-1 and TRBJ2-2; D ambiguous. CDR3 size: 14 residues. From germline, CDR1 is SGHRS and CDR2 YFSETQ. V was cut by 0 bases and J by 4 bases, with 7 bases left in between. CDR3 loop: CASSLAAATGELFF. Here the CDR3 DNA reads TGCGCCAGCAGCTTGGCCGCCGCCACCGGGGAGCTGTTTTTT.

The chain combines TRBV7-6 with TRBJ1-4; TRBD1 matches at 7 bases. This CDR3 spans 16 amino acids. The ends lost 5 bases at V and 0 bases at J; junction bases unmatched: 6. Germline V lookup: CDR1 SGHVS, CDR2 FNYEAQ. The CDR3 is CASSPDRAATNEKLFF. The DNA of the CDR3 is TGTGCCAGCAGCCCCGACAGGGCGGCAACTAATGAAAAACTGTTTTTT.

There are a few counts of this clone. The V and J genes are TRBV29-1 and TRBJ2-3; TRBD2 matches at 10 bases. CDR1 is SQVTM, CDR2 ANQGSEA, per germline. Trimming removed 5 bases from V and 3 bases from J; junction bases left unmatched: 5. The CDR3 has 14 amino acids. CDR3 DNA: TGCAGCGTTCGACCTAGCGGGAGAACAGATACGCAGTATTTT. Encoded protein: CSVRPSGRTDTQYF.

The chain employs TRBV19 and TRBJ1-1, with D uncertain. Germline assignment: CDR1 LNHDA and CDR2 SQIVND (reference sequence). Trimming took off 7 bases at V and 7 bases at J, with 13 bases between the two ends. This CDR3 contains 12 residues. The CDR3 nucleotides read TGTGCCAGTACCGACCGCGTGGGTGAAGCTTTCTTT. The encoded protein is CASTDRVGEAFF. Combining the CDR3 with reference TRBV19 and TRBJ1-1 gives the whole variable domain DGGITQSPKYLFRKEGQNVTLSCEQNLNHDAMYWYRQDPGQGLRLIYYSQIVNDFQKGDIAEGYSVSREKKESFPLTVTSAQKNPTAFYLCASTDRVGEAFFGQGTRLTVV.

This rearrangement joins TRBV19 to TRBJ1-3; D might be TRBD1 (6 bases). Trimming took 5 bases from V and 4 from J, leaving 12 bases between them. Germline-derived CDR1 and CDR2 are LNHDA and SQIVND (reference sequence). The length of the CDR3 is 14 residues. CDR3 region: CASSFRGQGNTIYF. Here the CDR3 DNA reads TGTGCCAGTAGTTTCAGGGGACAAGGAAACACCATATATTTT.

This chain links TRBV19 with TRBJ1-2, with TRBD1 as a possible D gene (6 bases). V shed 9 bases and J shed 2 bases, with 10 bases lying between them. Germline values: CDR1 LNHDA, CDR2 SQIVND (reference sequence). The CDR3 is made up of 12 amino acids. Here the CDR3 reads CASNTGNYGYTF. In DNA, the CDR3 is TGTGCCAGCAATACAGGGAACTATGGCTACACCTTC.

V and J are TRBV27 and TRBJ2-7; 7 bases are a match to TRBD1. The CDR3 runs to 13 residues. From germline, CDR1 is MNHEY and CDR2 SMNVEV (reference sequence). After removal of 5 bases from V and 7 bases from J, the junction contained 8 bases not matched to a gene. The chain's CDR3 is CASSRTGRNEQYF. CDR3 bases: TGTGCCAGCAGTCGGACAGGTAGAAATGAGCAGTACTTC.

J is TRBJ2-7 and V is TRBV4-3; 7 bases match TRBD2. The ends lost 4 bases at V and 0 bases at J; junction bases unmatched: 9. This CDR3 comprises 16 residues. CDR1 and CDR2 from the germline V gene are LGHNA and YSLEER. The CDR3 DNA follows: TGCGCCAGCAGCCTAGGTGGGGGAGGGCCCTCCTACGAGCAGTACTTC. It translates to CASSLGGGGPSYEQYF.

The J gene is TRBJ2-2, the V gene TRBV28; D gene unclear. V was pared by 4 bases and J by 4 bases, with 7 bases between. CDR1 MDHEN and CDR2 SYDVKM come from the germline V gene. This CDR3 is built from 13 residues. CDR3 nucleotides: TGTGCCAGCAGTTCCGGACCCACCGGGGAGCTGTTTTTT. It translates to CASSSGPTGELFF.

The rearrangement uses TRBV5-8 and TRBJ1-3; TRBD1 aligns across 8 bases. In germline, CDR1 is SGHTS, CDR2 YDEGEE. J gave up 0 bases and V 0 bases, and 5 bases lay outside the gene matches. The CDR3 sequence is 17 residues long. The CDR3 nucleotides are TGTGCCAGCAGCTTGGACCGACAGGGGCGCTCTGGAAACACCATATATTTT. It specifies CASSLDRQGRSGNTIYF.

The rearrangement uses TRBV10-3 and TRBJ2-7, with 8 bases fitting TRBD2. The CDR3 loop spans 14 amino acids. Germline trimming cut 4 bases from V and 6 bases from J; bases unmatched to any gene: 8. Germline lookup yields CDR1 ENHRY and CDR2 SYGVKD. CDR3 in DNA: TGTGCCATCAGTGTAAAGCGGGAGAACAGCGAGCAGTACTTC. Its protein product is CAISVKRENSEQYF.

This clone was picked up one time. The chain couples TRBV7-2 to TRBJ1-1; D perhaps matches TRBD1 (5 bases). The CDR3 covers 13 residues. In germline, CDR1 is SGHTA, CDR2 FQGNSA. Trimming left V 7 bases short and J 4 bases short, with 13 bases between. The CDR3 protein is CASIREGATEAFF. The CDR3 DNA reads as TGTGCCAGCATCCGCGAAGGGGCCACTGAAGCTTTCTTT.

Relative to its sample, this clone is medium-sized. The CDR3 loop is CASSAQGAGGQPQHF. For the CDR3, the DNA is TGTGCCAGCAGTGCCCAGGGGGCAGGAGGGCAGCCCCAGCATTTT. The chain uses TRBV6-1 and TRBJ1-5; 8 bases map to TRBD1. Germline CDR1 is MNHNS and CDR2 is SASEGT. The V and J ends lost 4 bases and 7 bases, in that order; junction bases with no gene match: 9. The CDR3 has 15 residues.

The chain couples TRBV11-2 to TRBJ2-5; 10 bases align to TRBD1. Germline trimming cut 5 bases from V and 4 bases from J; bases unmatched to any gene: 10. Germline loops: CDR1 SGHAT, CDR2 FQNNGV. The CDR3 runs to 16 residues. As DNA, the CDR3 is TGTGCCAGCAGCCGGAGAGGGACAGGGGAGGGAGAGACCCAGTACTTC. Its protein product is CASSRRGTGEGETQYF.

The chain carries TRBV27 and TRBJ1-1; D gene uncertain. Germline CDR1 is MNHEY and CDR2 is SMNVEV (reference sequence). V shed 6 bases and J shed 0 bases, with 17 bases lying between them. The CDR3 is made up of 16 amino acids. The CDR3: CASSFGQHGVNTEAFF. For the CDR3, the DNA is TGTGCCAGCAGCTTTGGTCAACACGGAGTGAACACTGAAGCTTTCTTT.

This chain links TRBV7-2 with TRBJ1-5; D is undetermined. V lost 5 bases and J 4 bases, leaving 18 bases between the germline ends. The CDR3 consists of 16 residues. CDR1 is SGHTA, CDR2 FQGNSA, per germline. In nucleotides, the CDR3 is TGTGCCAGCAGCCTAAGACTCGGACTTGGTAATCAGCCCCAGCATTTT. It specifies CASSLRLGLGNQPQHF.

The chain links TRBV11-2 to TRBJ2-5, with D tentatively TRBD2 (5 bases). Trimming took off 5 bases at V and 5 bases at J, with 15 bases between the two ends. Germline values: CDR1 SGHAT, CDR2 FQNNGV. The CDR3 has 14 amino acids. CDR3 bases: TGTGCCAGCAGCCCGCCGGGGATCCGGGAGACCCAGTACTTC. As protein: CASSPPGIRETQYF.